This paragraph covers one T cell receptor (beta chain) sequence. Other nucleotide sequences in the sample specify the same CDR3. The CDR3 has 15 residues. The germline V gene encodes CDR1 SEHNR and CDR2 FQNEAQ (reference sequence). V lost 1 base to trimming and J lost 0 bases, with 6 bases between them. The data belong to a study of shared clonotypes between healthy human individuals. Study as a whole: Ranging from 18 to 49 in age, donors were two women and three men.

Per the study methods: Junction-only sequences without quality scores came from ImmunoSEQ, so filtering differed. The data were produced by immunoSEQ multiplex PCR, yet TCRdb's version contains in-frame clones alone and is incomplete. Clone size and V and J calls were adopted from that table, with D and trimming inferred from the DNA. The sample consists of 450,000 to 550,000 clones, 70% to 80% of them appearing once. This receptor was obtained from a woman aged 40-49 years in good health. Some clones in this sample may be carry-over from other donors' samples. Sequenced: PBMCs. V gene TRBV7-9 combines with J gene TRBJ1-4; no reliable D call. The CDR3: CASSLDGATNEKLFF. In nucleotides, the CDR3 is TGTGCCAGCAGCTTAGACGGAGCAACTAATGAAAAACTGTTTTTT.